This T cell receptor (beta chain) is drawn from a study of neurological immune-mediated disorders. PBMCs stored at -80 C, numbering 2 million, were the origin of the unsorted libraries. Sample share makes this clonotype medium-sized. V gave up 4 bases and J gave up 0 bases; unmatched junction bases: 3. This CDR3 region has 16 residues. Germline V gene sequence: CDR1 SGHRS, CDR2 YFSETQ. A 10-nucleotide random UMI tagged transcripts in template-switch 5'RACE cDNA synthesis. Over 160 million TCR-beta sequences (from 15-18 subjects) were yielded by each sequencing run. TCRdb fed the 5' RACE reads into MiXCR, producing one record per CDR3 protein. Altogether 50,000 or so distinct CDR3 sequences are present, roughly a quarter being singletons, with the ten largest covering 20% to 30%.

The sample taken for sequencing was PBMCs. The chain joins TRBV5-1 to TRBJ2-7, with 14 bases lining up with TRBD2. The TCR comes from a woman aged 70 to 79 in good health. Here the CDR3 reads CASSPGLAGGSYEQYF. In DNA, the CDR3 is TGCGCCAGCAGCCCAGGACTAGCGGGAGGCTCCTACGAGCAGTACTTC.